This T cell receptor beta chain emerged from a study of cytomegalovirus exposure and HLA in healthy donors. There are 15 residues in the CDR3. Germline CDR1 reads LNHDA; CDR2 reads SQIVND (reference sequence). Trimming took 0 bases from V and 5 from J, leaving 12 bases between them. PCR used 60 Vbeta primers and 13 Jbeta primers. Sequenced by immunoSEQ multiplex PCR; TCRdb stores in-frame clones only, minus some. The listing records tens of thousands of clones. The receptor was isolated from a woman aged 40-49 years in good health and CMV-seropositive. The chain links TRBV19 to TRBJ2-3; no clear D gene. The sequenced sample consisted of PBMCs. CDR3 in DNA: TGTGCCAGTAGTATAGAAGCTAGTCGGTTAGATACGCAGTATTTT. As protein: CASSIEASRLDTQYF.